Below, one T cell receptor (beta chain) is given with its context. The data belong to a study of T-cell reconstitution after alpha-beta-depleted transplantation in children. Unique molecular identifiers were incorporated into the prepared TCRbeta library. TCRdb ran MiXCR on the PCR reads and lists one entry per CDR3 protein. The sample consists of about 400,000 distinct CDR3 sequences, 20% of them appearing once. The CDR3 consists of 16 residues. With V trimmed by 2 bases and J by 4 bases, 6 bases remained unmatched. Germline CDR1 reads LGHNA; CDR2 reads YNFKEQ. The V and J genes are TRBV4-2 and TRBJ2-1; TRBD2 agrees at 9 bases. This sequence originates from a human donor who donated a stem cell graft to a child with acute myeloid leukemia. The starting material was PBMCs from the stem cell graft donor, obtained from the stem cell graft. CDR3 loop: CASSQPSSGKYNEQFF. DNA of the CDR3: TGTGCCAGCAGCCAACCCTCTAGCGGGAAGTACAATGAGCAGTTCTTC.